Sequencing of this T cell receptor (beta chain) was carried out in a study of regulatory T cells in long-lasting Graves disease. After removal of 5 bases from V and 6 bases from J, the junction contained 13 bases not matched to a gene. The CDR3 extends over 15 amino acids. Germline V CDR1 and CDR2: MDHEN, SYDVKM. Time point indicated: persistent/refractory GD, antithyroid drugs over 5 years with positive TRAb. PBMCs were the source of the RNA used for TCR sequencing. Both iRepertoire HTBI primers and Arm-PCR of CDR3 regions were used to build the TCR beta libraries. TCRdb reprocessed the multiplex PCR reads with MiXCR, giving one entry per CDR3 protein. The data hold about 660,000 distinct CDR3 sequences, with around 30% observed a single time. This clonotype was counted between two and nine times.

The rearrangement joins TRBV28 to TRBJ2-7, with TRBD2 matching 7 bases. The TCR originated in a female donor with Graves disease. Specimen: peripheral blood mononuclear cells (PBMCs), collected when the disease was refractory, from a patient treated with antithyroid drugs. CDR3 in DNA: TGTGCCAGCAGTCCCTCAGTAGGCGGGAGTAGCGAGCAGTACTTC. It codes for CASSPSVGGSSEQYF.